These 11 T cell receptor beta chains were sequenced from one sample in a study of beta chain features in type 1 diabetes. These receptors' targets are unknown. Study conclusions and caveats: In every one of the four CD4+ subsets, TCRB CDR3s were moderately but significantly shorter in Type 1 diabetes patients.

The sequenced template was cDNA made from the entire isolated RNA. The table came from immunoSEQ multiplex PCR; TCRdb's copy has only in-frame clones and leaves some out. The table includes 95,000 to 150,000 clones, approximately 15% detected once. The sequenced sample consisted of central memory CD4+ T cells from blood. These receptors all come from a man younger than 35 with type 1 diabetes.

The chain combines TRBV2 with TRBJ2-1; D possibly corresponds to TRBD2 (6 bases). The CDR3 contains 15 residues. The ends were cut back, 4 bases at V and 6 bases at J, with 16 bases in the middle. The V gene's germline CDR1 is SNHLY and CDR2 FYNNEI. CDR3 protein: CASSGTTLGGNEQFF. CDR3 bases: TGTGCCAGCAGTGGGACCACCCTCGGGGGCAATGAGCAGTTCTTC.

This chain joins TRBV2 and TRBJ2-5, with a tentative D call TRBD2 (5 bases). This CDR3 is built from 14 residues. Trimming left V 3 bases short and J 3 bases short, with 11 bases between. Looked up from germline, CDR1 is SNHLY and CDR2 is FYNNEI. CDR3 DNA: TGTGCCAGCAGTGAGGCTGAGGGTAAAGAGACCCAGTACTTC. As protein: CASSEAEGKETQYF. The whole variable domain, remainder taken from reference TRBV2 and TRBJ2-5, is EPEVTQTPSHQVTQMGQEVILRCVPISNHLYFYWYRQILGQKVEFLVSFYNNEISEKSEIFDDQFSVERPDGSNFTLKIRSTKLEDSAMYFCASSEAEGKETQYFGPGTRLLVL.

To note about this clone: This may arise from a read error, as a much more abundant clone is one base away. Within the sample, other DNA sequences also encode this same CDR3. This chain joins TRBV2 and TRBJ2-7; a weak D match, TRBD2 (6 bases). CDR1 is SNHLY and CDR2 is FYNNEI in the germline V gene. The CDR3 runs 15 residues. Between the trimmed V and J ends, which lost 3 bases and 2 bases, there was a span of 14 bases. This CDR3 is CASSESGDGPYEQYF. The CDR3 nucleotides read TGTGCCAGCAGTGAGTCGGGGGACGGGCCCTACGAGCAGTACTTC.

The CDR3 protein is CSVEDVDWGTDSYNEQFF. The CDR3, as DNA: TGCAGCGTTGAAGATGTTGATTGGGGAACAGACTCCTACAATGAGCAGTTCTTC. The chain is built from TRBV29-1 and TRBJ2-1; D gene uncertain. The CDR3 spans 18 residues. From germline, CDR1 is SQVTM and CDR2 ANQGSEA. V was trimmed by 0 bases and J by 0 bases, leaving 18 bases between them.

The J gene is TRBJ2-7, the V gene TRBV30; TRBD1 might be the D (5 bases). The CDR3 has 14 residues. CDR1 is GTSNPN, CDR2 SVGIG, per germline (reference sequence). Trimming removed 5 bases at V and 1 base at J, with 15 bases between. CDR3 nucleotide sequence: TGTGCCTGGGGAAAAGGACACTCGTCCTACGAGCAGTACTTC. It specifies CAWGKGHSSYEQYF.

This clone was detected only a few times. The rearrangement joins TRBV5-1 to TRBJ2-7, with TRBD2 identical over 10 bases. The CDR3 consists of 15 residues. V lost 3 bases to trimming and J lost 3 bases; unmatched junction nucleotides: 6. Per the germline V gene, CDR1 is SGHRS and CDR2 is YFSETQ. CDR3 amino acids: CASSSAGTSVYEQYF. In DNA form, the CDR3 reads TGCGCCAGCAGCTCGGCCGGGACTAGCGTCTACGAGCAGTACTTC.

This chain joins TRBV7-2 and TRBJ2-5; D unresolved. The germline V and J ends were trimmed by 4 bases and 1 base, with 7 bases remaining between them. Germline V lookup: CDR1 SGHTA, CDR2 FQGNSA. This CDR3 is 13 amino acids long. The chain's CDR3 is CASSSNSQETQYF. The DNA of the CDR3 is TGTGCCAGCAGCTCAAATTCCCAAGAGACCCAGTACTTC.

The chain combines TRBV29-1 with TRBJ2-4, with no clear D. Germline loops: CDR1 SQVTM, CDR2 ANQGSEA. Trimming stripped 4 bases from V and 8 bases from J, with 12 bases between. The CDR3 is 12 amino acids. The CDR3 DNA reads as TGCAGCGTTGGGACCCCCTGGGACATTCAGTACTTC. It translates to CSVGTPWDIQYF.

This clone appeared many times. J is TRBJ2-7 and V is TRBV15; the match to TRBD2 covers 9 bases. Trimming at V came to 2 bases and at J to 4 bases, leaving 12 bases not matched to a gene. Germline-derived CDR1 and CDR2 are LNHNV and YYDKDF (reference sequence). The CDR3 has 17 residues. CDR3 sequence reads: CATSRPAPASGDYEQYF. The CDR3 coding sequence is TGTGCCACCAGCAGACCCGCTCCGGCTAGCGGGGATTACGAGCAGTACTTC.

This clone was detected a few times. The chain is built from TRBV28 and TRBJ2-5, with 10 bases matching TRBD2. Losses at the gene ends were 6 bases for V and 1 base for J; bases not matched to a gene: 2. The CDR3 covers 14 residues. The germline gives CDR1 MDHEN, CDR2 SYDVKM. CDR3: CASSKRGGQETQYF. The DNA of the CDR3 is TGTGCCAGCAGCAAGCGGGGGGGCCAAGAGACCCAGTACTTC.

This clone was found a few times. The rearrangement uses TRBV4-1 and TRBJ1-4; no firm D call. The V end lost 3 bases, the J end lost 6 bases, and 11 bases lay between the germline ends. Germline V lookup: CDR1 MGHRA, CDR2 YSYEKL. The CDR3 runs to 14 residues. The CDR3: CASSQSGRDEKLFF. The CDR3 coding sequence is TGCGCCAGCAGCCAGTCCGGCCGAGATGAAAAACTGTTTTTT.